This entry lists 27 T cell receptor beta chains sequenced from one sample in a study of PD-L1 blockade in urothelial cancer. Only in-frame clones appear in the TCRdb table, and some are missing; sequencing was by immunoSEQ multiplex PCR. The sample includes just over 35,000 clones, roughly a third of them seen just once. This specimen was tumor tissue, taken before atezolizumab (anti-PD-L1) treatment. These receptors all come from a man in his fifties or sixties with urothelial cancer.

This clone has a single count. The chain's CDR3 is CASSVAGGENYGYTF. Here the CDR3 DNA reads TGTGCCAGCAGTGTGGCAGGGGGCGAGAATTATGGCTACACCTTC. The V gene is TRBV28, the J gene TRBJ1-2; 8 nucleotides match TRBD1. The trim removed 5 bases at V and 5 bases at J, leaving 10 bases unmatched. This CDR3 region has 15 residues. CDR1 and CDR2 from the germline V gene are MDHEN and SYDVKM.

This rearrangement joins TRBV15 to TRBJ2-2; possibly TRBD1 for D (6 bases). The CDR3 loop spans 14 amino acids. The V gene's germline CDR1 is LNHNV and CDR2 YYDKDF (reference sequence). V lost 0 bases and J 5 bases, leaving 7 bases between the germline ends. CDR3 sequence reads: CATSRDRGTGELFF. As DNA, the CDR3 is TGTGCCACCAGCAGAGACAGGGGAACCGGGGAGCTGTTTTTT.

This clone was seen a handful of times. The V call is TRBV5-1, the J call TRBJ2-5; D is unclear. Trimming removed 0 bases from V and 2 bases from J, with 8 bases in between. Germline CDR1 is SGHRS and CDR2 is YFSETQ. The CDR3 runs to 14 residues. The CDR3 sequence: CASSLGRRQETQYF. The CDR3 nucleotides read TGCGCCAGCAGCTTGGGCAGAAGACAAGAGACCCAGTACTTC.

This clone has a single count. V usage is TRBV18 and J usage is TRBJ2-3; 12 bases match TRBD2. Germline loops: CDR1 KGHSH, CDR2 LQKENI. The CDR3 sequence is 16 residues long. Losses at the gene ends were 4 bases for V and 0 bases for J; bases not matched to a gene: 2. CDR3 residues: CASSRTSGASTDTQYF. In DNA, the CDR3 is TGTGCCAGCTCACGGACTAGCGGGGCTAGCACAGATACGCAGTATTTT.

This clone was detected a few times. This rearrangement joins TRBV9 to TRBJ2-5, with TRBD2 matching 7 bases. Germline values: CDR1 SGDLS, CDR2 YYNGEE. V was pared by 6 bases and J by 2 bases, with 1 base of the junction left unmatched. The CDR3 is 12 amino acids. The CDR3 reads CASTSGQETQYF. The CDR3 coding sequence is TGTGCCAGCACTAGCGGACAAGAGACCCAGTACTTC.

Only a few counts were recorded for this clone. The rearrangement links TRBV6-8 to TRBJ2-2; maybe TRBD1 (6 bases). The V gene's germline CDR1 is MNHGY and CDR2 SAAAGT. Trimming cost V 2 bases and J 0 bases, with 13 bases left between them. This CDR3 is 17 amino acids long. CDR3 loop: CASSYAMWTANTGELFF. The CDR3 nucleotides read TGTGCCAGCAGTTACGCAATGTGGACAGCGAACACCGGGGAGCTGTTTTTT.

This clone was observed a few times. The V call is TRBV6-8, the J call TRBJ2-7, with 10 positions matching TRBD1. The J segment lost 1 base and the V segment lost 5 bases, leaving 5 bases of the junction unmatched. Per germline, CDR1 MNHGY and CDR2 SAAAGT. The CDR3 consists of 15 residues. The CDR3 spells CASSEPGQGSYEQYF. In nucleotides, the CDR3 is TGTGCCAGCAGTGAGCCGGGACAGGGGTCCTACGAGCAGTACTTC.

V gene TRBV29-1 combines with J gene TRBJ2-1; 8 positions agree with TRBD2. The CDR3 spans 18 residues. The germline CDR1 and CDR2 sequences are SQVTM and ANQGSEA. Trimming cost V 3 bases and J 0 bases; bases outside gene matches: 13. CDR3: CSVDKRAGGPSSYNEQFF. The CDR3 DNA is TGCAGCGTTGATAAAAGGGCGGGAGGCCCTAGCTCCTACAATGAGCAGTTCTTC.

This clone was detected a few times. The J gene is TRBJ2-7, the V gene TRBV6-8; TRBD1 agrees at 8 bases. The germline CDR1 and CDR2 sequences are MNHGY and SAAAGT. The CDR3 spans 14 residues. With 6 bases clipped from V and 3 bases from J, the junction kept 7 bases outside the gene matches. Here the CDR3 DNA reads TGTGCCAGCAGGACGACAGGGGACGACTACGAGCAGTACTTC. This sequence encodes CASRTTGDDYEQYF.

The chain links TRBV28 to TRBJ1-1; 9 nucleotides agree with TRBD1. The CDR3 is made up of 14 amino acids. Germline V gene lookup returns CDR1 MDHEN and CDR2 SYDVKM. Trimming took 3 bases from V and 5 from J; bases not matched to a gene: 4. The CDR3, as DNA: TGTGCCAGCAGTTTGGGGGACAGGGCAACTGAAGCTTTCTTT. The encoded protein is CASSLGDRATEAFF.

This clone was detected a few times. The chain recombines TRBV6-8 with TRBJ2-1; TRBD1 matches 10 bases. The J segment lost 7 bases and the V segment lost 6 bases, leaving 9 bases of the junction unmatched. The CDR3 has 15 amino acids. Germline V gene lookup returns CDR1 MNHGY and CDR2 SAAAGT. CDR3 DNA: TGTGCCAGCAGCCGTGGACAGGGGGGAGCGAATGAGCAGTTCTTC. It yields the protein CASSRGQGGANEQFF.

The chain couples TRBV23-1 to TRBJ2-3; D unclear. TRBV23-1 is treated as an ORF (open reading frame) with a function not yet certain. V lost 6 bases and J lost 3, with 13 bases in between. CDR3 length: 14 amino acids. The CDR3 DNA follows: TGCGCCAGCAGCCAAGAAGGCCTTACAGATACGCAGTATTTT. Encoded protein: CASSQEGLTDTQYF.

This clone was counted a few times. The rearrangement links TRBV6-8 to TRBJ2-3, with D perhaps matching TRBD1 or TRBD2 (5 bases each). Germline V gene sequence: CDR1 MNHGY, CDR2 SAAAGT. The CDR3 totals 15 residues. Between the trimmed V and J ends, which lost 7 bases and 3 bases, there was a span of 17 bases. The CDR3 DNA follows: TGTGCCAGCAACTCCGAGGGCTCAGGGACAGATACGCAGTATTTT. It encodes CASNSEGSGTDTQYF.

This clone was found a few times. The rearrangement joins TRBV7-6 to TRBJ2-1; 12 bases align to TRBD2. The CDR3 extends over 15 amino acids. CDR1 and CDR2 from the germline V gene are SGHVS and FNYEAQ. Losses at the gene ends were 2 bases for V and 8 bases for J; bases not matched to a gene: 4. The CDR3 bases are TGTGCCAGCAGCTTACTAGCGGGGGGGGGCGATGAGCAGTTCTTC. Encoded protein: CASSLLAGGGDEQFF.

The chain is built from TRBV14 and TRBJ1-6; D might be TRBD1 (6 bases). The CDR3 consists of 17 residues. The V gene's germline CDR1 is SGHDN and CDR2 FVKESK. The V gene lost 0 bases and the J gene lost 4 bases, with 13 bases spanning the gap. CDR3 sequence: CASSQEAGALYNSPLHF. Here the CDR3 DNA reads TGTGCCAGCAGCCAAGAAGCAGGGGCCCTTTATAATTCACCCCTCCACTTT.

The CDR3 DNA sequence: TGTGCCAGCAGTCCAGCCGGACAGGGAATCGCCCATGAGCAGTTCTTC. The encoded protein is CASSPAGQGIAHEQFF. The chain links TRBV28 to TRBJ2-1; 8 bases fit TRBD1. J gave up 8 bases and V 5 bases, and 14 bases lay outside the gene matches. CDR1 is MDHEN, CDR2 SYDVKM, per germline. The CDR3 spans 16 residues.

CDR3 DNA: TGTGCCAGCGTTGGACAGTACAATGAGCAGTTCTTC. This gives the protein CASVGQYNEQFF. The rearrangement joins TRBV9 to TRBJ2-1; weak D call: TRBD1 (6 bases). V was cut by 7 bases and J by 4 bases, with 9 bases left in between. This CDR3 contains 12 residues. The V gene's germline CDR1 is SGDLS and CDR2 YYNGEE. Combining the CDR3 with reference TRBV9 and TRBJ2-1 gives the whole variable domain DSGVTQTPKHLITATGQRVTLRCSPRSGDLSVYWYQQSLDQGLQFLIQYYNGEERAKGNILERFSAQQFPDLHSELNLSSLELGDSALYFCASVGQYNEQFFGPGTRLTVL.

The chain has TRBV19 and TRBJ2-7, with unresolved D. V lost 2 bases to trimming and J lost 2 bases, with 7 bases between them. Germline V gives CDR1 LNHDA, CDR2 SQIVND (reference sequence). This CDR3 region has 13 residues. CDR3 DNA sequence: TGTGCCAGTAGTATAAGTGGAGCCTACGAGCAGTACTTC. Translated, it gives CASSISGAYEQYF. Full variable domain (remainder filled in from reference TRBV19 and TRBJ2-7): DGGITQSPKYLFRKEGQNVTLSCEQNLNHDAMYWYRQDPGQGLRLIYYSQIVNDFQKGDIAEGYSVSREKKESFPLTVTSAQKNPTAFYLCASSISGAYEQYFGPGTRLTVT.

This clone is medium-sized (0.01 to 0.1%). CDR3 sequence reads: CASSPLDRPGEKLFF. The CDR3 bases are TGTGCCAGTAGTCCCTTGGACCGCCCAGGGGAAAAACTGTTTTTT. The chain recombines TRBV19 with TRBJ1-4, with D possibly matching TRBD1 (5 bases). Germline CDR1 reads LNHDA; CDR2 reads SQIVND (reference sequence). The CDR3 spans 15 residues. Trimming stripped 5 bases from V and 8 bases from J, with 18 bases between.

The J gene is TRBJ1-3, the V gene TRBV5-1; D may be TRBD1 (5 bases). Germline lookup yields CDR1 SGHRS and CDR2 YFSETQ. The CDR3 consists of 16 residues. The V end was cut by 3 bases, the J end by 3 bases, with 16 bases between. CDR3 DNA: TGCGCCAGCAGCTCAGGGTTTAGGCCCTTTGGAAACACCATATATTTT. Protein product: CASSSGFRPFGNTIYF.

In this sample, this clone turned up a few times. The chain combines TRBV18 with TRBJ1-2, with TRBD1 as a possible D gene (6 bases). With 3 bases removed from V and 4 bases from J, the gap between germline ends came to 12 bases. The CDR3 spans 14 residues. Germline V lookup: CDR1 KGHSH, CDR2 LQKENI. CDR3 amino acids: CASSPSGDLYGYTF. The CDR3 nucleotides are TGTGCCAGCTCACCTTCAGGGGACCTCTATGGCTACACCTTC.

The genes are TRBV11-3 and TRBJ1-6; TRBD1 aligns across 11 bases. The CDR3 covers 17 residues. Germline assignment: CDR1 SGHNT and CDR2 YENEEA. J lost 10 bases, V lost 8 bases, and 16 bases had no gene match. The CDR3 region is CASQFGTGGLERSPLHF. DNA of the CDR3: TGTGCCAGCCAATTTGGGACAGGGGGATTGGAGCGGTCACCCCTCCACTTT.

The chain links TRBV18 to TRBJ2-1; the D is unclear. V was shortened by 4 bases and J by 9 bases, with 16 bases between the two germline ends. Germline assignment: CDR1 KGHSH and CDR2 LQKENI. The CDR3 sequence is 14 residues long. CDR3 coding DNA: TGTGCCAGCTCACTGAGTAATTCGGCAATTGAGCAGTTCTTC. Translation gives CASSLSNSAIEQFF.

The chain links TRBV19 to TRBJ2-1, with 16 nucleotides matching TRBD2. Losses at the gene ends were 7 bases for V and 2 bases for J; bases not matched to a gene: 11. The CDR3 runs to 19 residues. Per the germline V gene, CDR1 is LNHDA and CDR2 is SQIVND (reference sequence). CDR3 nucleotides: TGTGCCAGTACCCGGCGCGGGACTAGCGGGGGGGCCCCCTACAATGAGCAGTTCTTC. Residues: CASTRRGTSGGAPYNEQFF.

This chain joins TRBV18 and TRBJ2-3, with D unclear. Germline-derived CDR1 and CDR2 are KGHSH and LQKENI. With 6 bases removed from V and 3 bases from J, the gap between germline ends came to 13 bases. The CDR3 loop spans 14 amino acids. The CDR3 DNA is TGTGCCAGCTCCCTAGGTTCGGCGACAGATACGCAGTATTTT. Residues: CASSLGSATDTQYF.

The gene calls are TRBV12-5 and TRBJ2-1; TRBD2 matches at 8 bases. Germline V CDR1 and CDR2: LGHNT, FRNRAP. V shed 3 bases and J 8 bases; nucleotides not matched to a gene: 6. The CDR3 consists of 14 residues. CDR3 DNA: TGTGCTAGTGGTTTTGATGGCGGGAGGTATGAGCAGTTCTTC. It translates to CASGFDGGRYEQFF.

This chain connects TRBV12-5 to TRBJ2-5; 8 nucleotides line up with TRBD2. This CDR3 spans 15 amino acids. J was trimmed by 4 bases and V by 7 bases; bases with no gene match: 11. Looked up from germline, CDR1 is LGHNT and CDR2 is FRNRAP. The chain's CDR3 is CASAIGSGRTETQYF. The CDR3 DNA reads as TGTGCTAGTGCCATAGGGAGCGGGAGAACAGAGACCCAGTACTTC. Supplemented by reference TRBV12-5 and TRBJ2-5, the full variable domain reads DARVTQTPRHKVTEMGQEVTMRCQPILGHNTVFWYRQTMMQGLELLAYFRNRAPLDDSGMPKDRFSAEMPDATLATLKIQPSEPRDSAVYFCASAIGSGRTETQYFGPGTRLLVL.